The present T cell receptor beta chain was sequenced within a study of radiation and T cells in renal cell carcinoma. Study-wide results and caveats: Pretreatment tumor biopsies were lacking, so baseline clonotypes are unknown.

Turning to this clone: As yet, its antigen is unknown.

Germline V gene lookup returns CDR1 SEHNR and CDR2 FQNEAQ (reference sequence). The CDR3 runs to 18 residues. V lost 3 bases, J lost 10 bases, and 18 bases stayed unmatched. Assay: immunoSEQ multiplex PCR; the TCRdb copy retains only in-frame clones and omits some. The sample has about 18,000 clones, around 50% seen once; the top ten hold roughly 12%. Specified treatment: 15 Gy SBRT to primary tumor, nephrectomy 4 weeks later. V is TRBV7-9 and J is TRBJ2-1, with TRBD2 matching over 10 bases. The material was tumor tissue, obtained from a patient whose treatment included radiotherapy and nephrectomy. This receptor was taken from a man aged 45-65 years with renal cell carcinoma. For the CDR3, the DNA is TGTGCCAGCAGCTTTCCCGAGCGGGGGGGCCCCGAATTAGGCGAGCAGTTCTTC. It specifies CASSFPERGGPELGEQFF.